This TCR beta chain appears in the sequencing data of a study of T-cell reconstitution after alpha-beta-depleted transplantation in children. The V and J ends lost 2 bases and 6 bases respectively, with 11 bases between them. CDR1 is LNHNV and CDR2 is YYDKDF in the germline V gene (reference sequence). This CDR3 has 13 amino acids. This clonotype was recorded at least ten times. Preparation of the TCRbeta library was carried out with unique molecular identifiers. TCRdb processed the PCR reads anew with MiXCR; each CDR3 protein has one entry. In the table there are 350,000 to 400,000 distinct CDR3 sequences, about 14% of which are singletons.

This clonotype was obtained from a human donor who donated a stem cell graft to a child with Fanconi anemia. This rearrangement joins TRBV15 to TRBJ2-7; maybe TRBD2 (5 bases). The sample here was PBMCs, taken from the stem cell graft. The CDR3 nucleotides are TGTGCCACCAGCAGACCCGGGGTCATCGAGCAGTACTTC. Its protein is CATSRPGVIEQYF.